The 8 T cell receptor beta chains given below trace back to one sample, sequenced in a study of human T cells and chemical hapten exposure. Indicated time point: pre-sensitization, week 0. Described treatment: therapeutic diphenylcyclopropenone sensitization with weekly scalp DPC. One entry per CDR3 protein results from TCRdb running MiXCR on the RACE reads. The sample lists approximately 400,000 distinct CDR3 sequences, 4% to 6% occurring once. This specimen was whole blood, taken in connection with sensitization to the hapten diphenylcyclopropenone (DPC). The receptor set was obtained from a woman aged 45-60 years with alopecia areata. Some clones in this sample may be carry-over from other donors' samples.

V is TRBV29-1 and J is TRBJ2-3, with D perhaps TRBD1 (5 bases). V lost 4 bases to trimming and J lost 2 bases, with 7 bases between them. The CDR3 is 12 amino acids. Germline lookup yields CDR1 SQVTM and CDR2 ANQGSEA. The CDR3 loop is CSVGQITDTQYF. The CDR3 nucleotides read TGCAGCGTTGGACAGATCACAGATACGCAGTATTTT.

The chain is built from TRBV27 and TRBJ1-2; D is unresolved. V gave up 2 bases and J gave up 1 base, with 11 bases separating them. The CDR3 spans 15 residues. The germline V gene has CDR1 MNHEY and CDR2 SMNVEV (reference sequence). The CDR3 loop reads CASSLRGGSNYGYTF. Here the CDR3 DNA reads TGTGCCAGCAGTTTACGGGGAGGTAGTAACTATGGCTACACCTTC.

In this sample, this clonotype turned up many times. This chain links TRBV9 with TRBJ1-1; 7 positions match TRBD1. Germline CDR1 reads SGDLS; CDR2 reads YYNGEE. This CDR3 comprises 14 residues. J lost 5 bases, V lost 4 bases, and 8 bases had no gene match. The CDR3 reads CASSPRQGSTEAFF. The CDR3 DNA follows: TGTGCCAGCAGCCCCCGACAGGGTTCAACTGAAGCTTTCTTT.

This clonotype was seen many times. The CDR3 DNA sequence: TGCGCCAGCAGCCAAGGTTTTACACCGACCTACGAGCAGTACTTC. Translated: CASSQGFTPTYEQYF. The V and J genes are TRBV4-3 and TRBJ2-7; D ambiguous. V was pared by 1 base and J by 2 bases, with 12 bases between. CDR1 is LGHNA, CDR2 YSLEER, per germline. CDR3 length: 15 amino acids.

This clonotype showed up many times. V is TRBV5-1 and J is TRBJ1-1; D gene ambiguous. CDR1 and CDR2 (germline): SGHRS, YFSETQ. Trimming removed 3 bases at V and 3 bases at J, with 9 bases between. The CDR3 has 13 amino acids. The CDR3 spells CASSSGLDTEAFF. CDR3 nucleotide sequence: TGCGCCAGCAGCTCCGGTTTGGACACTGAAGCTTTCTTT.

The J gene is TRBJ2-1, the V gene TRBV5-1, with a possible D match to TRBD2 (6 bases). CDR1 and CDR2 (germline): SGHRS, YFSETQ. V was trimmed by 4 bases and J by 5 bases, leaving 16 bases between them. The CDR3 loop spans 15 amino acids. CDR3 DNA sequence: TGCGCCAGCAGCCCGCTAACGGGGGTTCACAATGAGCAGTTCTTC. Translation: CASSPLTGVHNEQFF.

There are many counts of this clonotype. The CDR3 nucleotides are TGTGCCAGCAGGGGAGGGACAGGCGCTCAGCCCCAGCATTTT. This codes for CASRGGTGAQPQHF. The chain is built from TRBV6-5 and TRBJ1-5; TRBD1 matches 8 bases. Germline CDR1 is MNHEY and CDR2 is SVGAGI. This CDR3 has 14 residues. Trimming cost V 6 bases and J 6 bases; bases outside gene matches: 7.

This clonotype appeared a few times. The rearrangement joins TRBV4-2 to TRBJ1-3, with D unresolved. Germline V lookup: CDR1 LGHNA, CDR2 YNFKEQ. V was pared by 1 base and J by 2 bases, with 18 bases between. This CDR3 has 18 amino acids. CDR3 loop: CASSQVGTGDRAGNTIYF. The DNA for the CDR3 is TGTGCCAGCAGCCAAGTGGGAACGGGAGACCGGGCTGGAAACACCATATATTTT.